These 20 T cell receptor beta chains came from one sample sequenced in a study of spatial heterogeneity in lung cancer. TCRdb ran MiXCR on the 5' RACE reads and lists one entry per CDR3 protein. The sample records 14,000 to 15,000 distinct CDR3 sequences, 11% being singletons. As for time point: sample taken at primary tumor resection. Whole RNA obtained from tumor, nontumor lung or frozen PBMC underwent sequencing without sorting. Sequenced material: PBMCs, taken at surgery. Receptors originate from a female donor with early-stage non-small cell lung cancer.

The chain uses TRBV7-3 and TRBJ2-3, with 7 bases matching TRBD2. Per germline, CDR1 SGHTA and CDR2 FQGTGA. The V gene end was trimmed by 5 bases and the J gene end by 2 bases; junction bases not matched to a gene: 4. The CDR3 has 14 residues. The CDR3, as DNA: TGTGCCAGCAGCGCGGGACTAAACACAGATACGCAGTATTTT. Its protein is CASSAGLNTDTQYF.

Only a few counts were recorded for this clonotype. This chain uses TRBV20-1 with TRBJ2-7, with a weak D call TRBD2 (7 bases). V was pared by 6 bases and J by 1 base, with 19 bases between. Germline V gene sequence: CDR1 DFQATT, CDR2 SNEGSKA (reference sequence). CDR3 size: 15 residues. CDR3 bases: TGCAGTGCCCTTAGGGGGGGCAGTAGGTCCTACGAGCAGTACTTC. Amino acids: CSALRGGSRSYEQYF.

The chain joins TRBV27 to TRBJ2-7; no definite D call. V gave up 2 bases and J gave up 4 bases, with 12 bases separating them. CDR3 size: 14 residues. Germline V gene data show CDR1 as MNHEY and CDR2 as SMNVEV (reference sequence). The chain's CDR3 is CASSLAAGIYEQYF. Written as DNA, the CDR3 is TGTGCCAGCAGTTTAGCTGCAGGCATTTACGAGCAGTACTTC.

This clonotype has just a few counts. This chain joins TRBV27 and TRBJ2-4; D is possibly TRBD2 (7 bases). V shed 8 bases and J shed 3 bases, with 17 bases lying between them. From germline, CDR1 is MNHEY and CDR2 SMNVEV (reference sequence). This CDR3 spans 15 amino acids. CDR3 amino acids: CASESGGIGKNIQYF. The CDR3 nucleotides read TGTGCCAGCGAATCGGGGGGCATAGGCAAAAACATTCAGTACTTC.

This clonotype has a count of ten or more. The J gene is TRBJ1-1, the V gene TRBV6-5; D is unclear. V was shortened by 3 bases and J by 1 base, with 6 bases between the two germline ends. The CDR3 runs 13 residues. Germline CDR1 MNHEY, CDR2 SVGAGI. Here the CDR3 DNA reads TGTGCCAGCAGTTATTCTCGGAACACTGAAGCTTTCTTT. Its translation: CASSYSRNTEAFF.

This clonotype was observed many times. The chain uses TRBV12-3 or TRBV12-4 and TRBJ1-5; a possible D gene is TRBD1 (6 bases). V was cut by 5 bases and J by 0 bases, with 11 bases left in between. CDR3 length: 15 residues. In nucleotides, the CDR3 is TGTGCCAGCAGTCGAACAGGGAATAGCAATCAGCCCCAGCATTTT. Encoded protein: CASSRTGNSNQPQHF.

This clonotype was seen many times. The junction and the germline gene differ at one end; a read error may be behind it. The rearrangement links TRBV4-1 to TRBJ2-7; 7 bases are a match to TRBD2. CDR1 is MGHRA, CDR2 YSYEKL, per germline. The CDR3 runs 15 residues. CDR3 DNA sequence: TGCGCCAGCAACCAAGATGGGGGGGGATACTACGAGCAGTACTTC. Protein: CASNQDGGGYYEQYF.

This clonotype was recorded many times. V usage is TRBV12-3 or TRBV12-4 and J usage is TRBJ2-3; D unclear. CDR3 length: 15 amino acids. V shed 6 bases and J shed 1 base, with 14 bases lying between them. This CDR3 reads CASRRLGDGTDTQYF. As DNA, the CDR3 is TGTGCCAGCAGAAGACTTGGAGACGGCACAGATACGCAGTATTTT.

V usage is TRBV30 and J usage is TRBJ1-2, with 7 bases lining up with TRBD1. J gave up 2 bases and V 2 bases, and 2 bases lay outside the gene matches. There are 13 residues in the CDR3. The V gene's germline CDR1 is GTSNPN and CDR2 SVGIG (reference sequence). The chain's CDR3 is CAWSRGQNYGYTF. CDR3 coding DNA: TGTGCCTGGAGTAGGGGACAGAACTATGGCTACACCTTC.

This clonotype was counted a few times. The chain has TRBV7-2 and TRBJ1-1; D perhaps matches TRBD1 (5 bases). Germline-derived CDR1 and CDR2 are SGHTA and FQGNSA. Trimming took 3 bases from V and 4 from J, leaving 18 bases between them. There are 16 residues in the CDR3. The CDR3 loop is CASSFGIGRVGTEAFF. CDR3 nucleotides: TGTGCCAGCAGCTTTGGTATCGGCAGGGTGGGCACTGAAGCTTTCTTT.

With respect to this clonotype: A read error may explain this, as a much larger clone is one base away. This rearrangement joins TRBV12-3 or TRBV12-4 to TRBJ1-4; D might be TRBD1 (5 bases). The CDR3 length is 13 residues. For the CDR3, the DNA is TGTGCCGGCAGTTTAGCTGGGACCGAAAAACTGTTTTTT. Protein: CAGSLAGTEKLFF.

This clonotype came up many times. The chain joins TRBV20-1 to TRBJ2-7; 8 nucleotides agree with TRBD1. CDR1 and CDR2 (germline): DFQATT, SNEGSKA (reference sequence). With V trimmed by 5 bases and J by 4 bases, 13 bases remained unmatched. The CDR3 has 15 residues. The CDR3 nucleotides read TGCAGTGCTTCTCCTCCGACAGGGGCCCTTTACGAGCAGTACTTC. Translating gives CSASPPTGALYEQYF.

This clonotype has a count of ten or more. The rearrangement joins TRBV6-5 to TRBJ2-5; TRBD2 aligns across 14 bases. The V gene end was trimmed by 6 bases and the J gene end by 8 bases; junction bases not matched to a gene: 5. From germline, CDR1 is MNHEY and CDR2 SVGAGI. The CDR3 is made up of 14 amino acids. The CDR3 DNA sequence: TGTGCCAGCAGCCCCGGGACTAGCGGGGGTACCCAGTACTTC. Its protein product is CASSPGTSGGTQYF.

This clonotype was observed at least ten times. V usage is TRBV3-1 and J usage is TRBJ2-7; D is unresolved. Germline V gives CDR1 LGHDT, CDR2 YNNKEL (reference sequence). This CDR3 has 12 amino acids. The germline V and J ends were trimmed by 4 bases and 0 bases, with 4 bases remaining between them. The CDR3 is CASSPSSYEQYF. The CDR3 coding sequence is TGTGCCAGCAGCCCCAGCTCCTACGAGCAGTACTTC.

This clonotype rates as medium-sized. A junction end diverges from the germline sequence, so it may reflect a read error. CDR3 DNA: TGTGCCAGCAGTTCCTACAGGGGTTTTCTCCTCTTT. It encodes CASSSYRGFLLF. The rearrangement links TRBV27 to TRBJ1-1; TRBD1 aligns across 7 bases. Per germline, CDR1 MNHEY and CDR2 SMNVEV (reference sequence). There are 12 residues in the CDR3.

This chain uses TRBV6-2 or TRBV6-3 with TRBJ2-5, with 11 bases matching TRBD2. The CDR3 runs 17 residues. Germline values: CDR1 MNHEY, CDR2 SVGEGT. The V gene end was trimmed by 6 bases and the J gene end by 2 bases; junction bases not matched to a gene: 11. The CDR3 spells CASRPFLAGGPQETQYF. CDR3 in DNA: TGTGCCAGCAGACCCTTCCTAGCGGGGGGCCCTCAAGAGACCCAGTACTTC.

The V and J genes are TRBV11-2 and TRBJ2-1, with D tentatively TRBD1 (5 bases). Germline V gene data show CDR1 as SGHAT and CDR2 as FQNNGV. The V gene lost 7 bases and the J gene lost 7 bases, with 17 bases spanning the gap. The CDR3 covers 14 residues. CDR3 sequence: CASTLIGAPNEQFF. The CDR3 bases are TGTGCCAGCACCCTTATTGGGGCCCCTAATGAGCAGTTCTTC.

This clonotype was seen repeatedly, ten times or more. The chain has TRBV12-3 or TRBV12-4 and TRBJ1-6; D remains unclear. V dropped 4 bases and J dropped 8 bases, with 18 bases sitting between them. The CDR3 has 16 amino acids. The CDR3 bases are TGTGCCAGCAGTTCGGACCCCCCGACTGAGGATTCACCCCTCCACTTT. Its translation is CASSSDPPTEDSPLHF.

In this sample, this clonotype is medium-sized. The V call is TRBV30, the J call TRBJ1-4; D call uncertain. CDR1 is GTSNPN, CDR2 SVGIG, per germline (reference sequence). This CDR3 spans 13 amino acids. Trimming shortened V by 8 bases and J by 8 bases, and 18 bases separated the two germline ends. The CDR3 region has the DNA TGTGCCAGCCAGCCCCAGTTTCGGGAAAAACTGTTTTTT. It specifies CASQPQFREKLFF.

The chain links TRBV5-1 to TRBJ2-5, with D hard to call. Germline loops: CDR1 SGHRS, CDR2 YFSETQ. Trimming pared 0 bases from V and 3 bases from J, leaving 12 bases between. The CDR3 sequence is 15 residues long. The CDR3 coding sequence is TGCGCCAGCAGCTTGGCCCCCGGGTCAGAAGAGACCCAGTACTTC. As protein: CASSLAPGSEETQYF.